This record covers a single T cell receptor (beta chain). Data came from immunoSEQ multiplex PCR; TCRdb stores just in-frame clones and leaves some out. This table has about 130,000 clones, less than 90% appearing once. This record comes from a study of control samples from healthy donors and cancer patients. V was pared by 0 bases and J by 9 bases, with 15 bases between. CDR3 size: 14 residues. In germline, CDR1 is SGDLS, CDR2 YYNGEE. The receptor was isolated from a man aged 18 to 30 in good health. The sequenced sample was blood. The chain combines TRBV9 with TRBJ2-5; either TRBD1 or TRBD2 may fit D (5 bases each). The CDR3 spells CASSVESLRGAQYF. The CDR3 nucleotides read TGTGCCAGCAGCGTAGAATCCCTCCGAGGGGCCCAGTACTTC.